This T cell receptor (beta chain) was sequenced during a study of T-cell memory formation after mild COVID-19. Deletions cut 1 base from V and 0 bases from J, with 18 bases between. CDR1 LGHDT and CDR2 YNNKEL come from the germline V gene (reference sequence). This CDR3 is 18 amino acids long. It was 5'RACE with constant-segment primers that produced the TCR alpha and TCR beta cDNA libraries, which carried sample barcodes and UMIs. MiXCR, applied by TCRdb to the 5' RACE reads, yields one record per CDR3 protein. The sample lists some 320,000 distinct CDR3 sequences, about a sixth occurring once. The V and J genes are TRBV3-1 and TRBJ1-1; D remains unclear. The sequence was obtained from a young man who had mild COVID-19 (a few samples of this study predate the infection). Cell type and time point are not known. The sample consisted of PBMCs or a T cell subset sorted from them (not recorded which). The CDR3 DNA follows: TGTGCCAGCAGCCAAGCTGCATGGGAGGGTTCGATGAACACTGAAGCTTTCTTT. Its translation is CASSQAAWEGSMNTEAFF.